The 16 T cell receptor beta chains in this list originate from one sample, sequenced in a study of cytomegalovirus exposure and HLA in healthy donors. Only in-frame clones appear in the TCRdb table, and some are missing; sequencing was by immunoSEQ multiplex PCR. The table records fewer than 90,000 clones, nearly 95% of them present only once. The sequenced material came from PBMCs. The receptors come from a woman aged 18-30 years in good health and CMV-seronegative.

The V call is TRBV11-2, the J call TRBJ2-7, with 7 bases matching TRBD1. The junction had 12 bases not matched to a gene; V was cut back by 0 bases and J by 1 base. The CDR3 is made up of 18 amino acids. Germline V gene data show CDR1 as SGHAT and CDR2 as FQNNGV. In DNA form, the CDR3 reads TGTGCCAGCAGCTTAGAAGAGGGGGCGCGTTATGGATCCTACGAGCAGTACTTC. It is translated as CASSLEEGARYGSYEQYF.

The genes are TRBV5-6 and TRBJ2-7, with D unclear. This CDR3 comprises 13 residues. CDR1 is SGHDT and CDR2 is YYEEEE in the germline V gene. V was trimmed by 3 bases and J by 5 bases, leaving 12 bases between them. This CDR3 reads CASSYPLSNEQYF. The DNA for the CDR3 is TGTGCCAGCAGCTATCCCCTCTCTAACGAGCAGTACTTC. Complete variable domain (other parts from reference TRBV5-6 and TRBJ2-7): DAGVTQSPTHLIKTRGQQVTLRCSPKSGHDTVSWYQQALGQGPQFIFQYYEEEERQRGNFPDRFSGHQFPNYSSELNVNALLLGDSALYLCASSYPLSNEQYFGPGTRLTVT.

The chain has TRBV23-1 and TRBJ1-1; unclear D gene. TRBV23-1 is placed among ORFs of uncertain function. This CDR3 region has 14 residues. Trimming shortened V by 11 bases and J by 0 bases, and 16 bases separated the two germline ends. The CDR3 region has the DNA TGCGCCCAAAGGGAGGACCCCATGAACACTGAAGCTTTCTTT. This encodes CAQREDPMNTEAFF.

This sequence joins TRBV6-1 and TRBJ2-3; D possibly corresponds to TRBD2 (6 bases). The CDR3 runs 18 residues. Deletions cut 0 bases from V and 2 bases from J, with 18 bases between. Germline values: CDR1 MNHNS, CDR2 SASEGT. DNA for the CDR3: TGTGCCAGCAGTGAAGCGCTTGGAAGCGGGCATAACACAGATACGCAGTATTTT. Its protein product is CASSEALGSGHNTDTQYF.

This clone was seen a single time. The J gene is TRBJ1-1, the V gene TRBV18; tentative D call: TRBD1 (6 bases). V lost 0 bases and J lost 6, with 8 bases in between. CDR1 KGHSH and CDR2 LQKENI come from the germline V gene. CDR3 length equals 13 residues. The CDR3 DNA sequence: TGTGCCAGCTCACCACCCGGACAGCCTGAAGCTTTCTTT. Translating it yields CASSPPGQPEAFF.

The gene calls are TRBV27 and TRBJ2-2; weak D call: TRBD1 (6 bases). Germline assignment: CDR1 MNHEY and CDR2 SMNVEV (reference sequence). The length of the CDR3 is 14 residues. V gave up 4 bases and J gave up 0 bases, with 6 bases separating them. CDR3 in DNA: TGTGCCAGCAGTTCAGGGGCGAACACCGGGGAGCTGTTTTTT. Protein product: CASSSGANTGELFF.

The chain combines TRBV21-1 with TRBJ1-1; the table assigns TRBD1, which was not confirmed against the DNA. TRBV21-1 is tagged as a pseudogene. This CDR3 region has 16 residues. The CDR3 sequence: CASSKASFRVNTEAFF. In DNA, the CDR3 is TGTGCCAGCAGCAAAGCGTCTTTCAGGGTGAACACTGAAGCTTTCTTT.

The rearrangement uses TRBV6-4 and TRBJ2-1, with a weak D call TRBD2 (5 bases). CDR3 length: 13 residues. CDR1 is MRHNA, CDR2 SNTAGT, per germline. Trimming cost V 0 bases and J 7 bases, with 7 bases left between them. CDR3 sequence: CASSDSEANEQFF. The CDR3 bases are TGTGCCAGCAGTGACTCGGAGGCAAATGAGCAGTTCTTC.

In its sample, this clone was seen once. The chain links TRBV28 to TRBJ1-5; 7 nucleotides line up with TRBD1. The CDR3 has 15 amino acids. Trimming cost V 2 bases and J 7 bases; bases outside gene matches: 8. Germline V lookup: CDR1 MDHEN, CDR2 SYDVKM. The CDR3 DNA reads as TGTGCCAGCAGTTTAGAGGGCAGGGGGGAACAGCCCCAGCATTTT. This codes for CASSLEGRGEQPQHF. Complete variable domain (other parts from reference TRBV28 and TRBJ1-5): DVKVTQSSRYLVKRTGEKVFLECVQDMDHENMFWYRQDPGLGLRLIYFSYDVKMKEKGDIPEGYSVSREKKERFSLILESASTNQTSMYLCASSLEGRGEQPQHFGDGTRLSIL.

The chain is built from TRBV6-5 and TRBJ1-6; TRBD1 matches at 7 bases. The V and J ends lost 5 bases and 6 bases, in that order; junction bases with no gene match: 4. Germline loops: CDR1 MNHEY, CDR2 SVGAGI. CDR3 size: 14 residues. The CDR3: CASSRQGPNSPLHF. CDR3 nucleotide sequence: TGTGCCAGCAGTAGACAGGGACCTAATTCACCCCTCCACTTT.

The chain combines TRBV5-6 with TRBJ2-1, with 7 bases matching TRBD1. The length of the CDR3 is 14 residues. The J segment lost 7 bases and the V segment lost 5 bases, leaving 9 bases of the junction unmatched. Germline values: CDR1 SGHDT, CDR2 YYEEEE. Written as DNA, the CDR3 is TGTGCCAGCAGTCCTACAGGGGCTAAAAATGAGCAGTTCTTC. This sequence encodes CASSPTGAKNEQFF.

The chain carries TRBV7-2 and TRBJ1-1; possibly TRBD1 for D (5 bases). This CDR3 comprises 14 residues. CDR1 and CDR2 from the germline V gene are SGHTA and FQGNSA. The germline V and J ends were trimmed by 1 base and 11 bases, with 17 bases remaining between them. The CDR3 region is CASSLGARTGGAFF. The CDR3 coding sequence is TGTGCCAGCAGCTTAGGGGCACGGACGGGGGGTGCTTTCTTT.

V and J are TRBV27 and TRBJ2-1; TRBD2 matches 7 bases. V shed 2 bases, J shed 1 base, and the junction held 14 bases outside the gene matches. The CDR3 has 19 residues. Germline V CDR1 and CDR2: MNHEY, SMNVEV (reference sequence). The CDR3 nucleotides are TGTGCCAGCAGTTTAGCGGGAGCGGGTATGGTAGGTTCCTACAATGAGCAGTTCTTC. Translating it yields CASSLAGAGMVGSYNEQFF.

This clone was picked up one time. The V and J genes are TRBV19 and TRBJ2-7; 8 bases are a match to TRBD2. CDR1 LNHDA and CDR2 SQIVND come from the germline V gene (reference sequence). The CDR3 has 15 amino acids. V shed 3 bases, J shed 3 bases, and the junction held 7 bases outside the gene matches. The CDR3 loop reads CASSMGAGVNYEQYF. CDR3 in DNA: TGTGCCAGTAGTATGGGAGCGGGAGTCAACTACGAGCAGTACTTC.

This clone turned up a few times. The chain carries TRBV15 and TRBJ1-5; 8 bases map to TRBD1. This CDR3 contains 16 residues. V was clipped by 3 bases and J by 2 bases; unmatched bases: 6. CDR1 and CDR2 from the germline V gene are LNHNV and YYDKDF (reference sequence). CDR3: CATSSGQGAGNQPQHF. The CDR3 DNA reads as TGTGCCACCAGCAGCGGGCAGGGGGCCGGCAATCAGCCCCAGCATTTT.

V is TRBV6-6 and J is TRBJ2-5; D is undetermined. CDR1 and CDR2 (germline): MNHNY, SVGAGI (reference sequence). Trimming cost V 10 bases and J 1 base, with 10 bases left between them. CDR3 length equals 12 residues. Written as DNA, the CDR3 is TGTGCCACCATGGAGTCCCAAGAGACCCAGTACTTC. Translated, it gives CATMESQETQYF.